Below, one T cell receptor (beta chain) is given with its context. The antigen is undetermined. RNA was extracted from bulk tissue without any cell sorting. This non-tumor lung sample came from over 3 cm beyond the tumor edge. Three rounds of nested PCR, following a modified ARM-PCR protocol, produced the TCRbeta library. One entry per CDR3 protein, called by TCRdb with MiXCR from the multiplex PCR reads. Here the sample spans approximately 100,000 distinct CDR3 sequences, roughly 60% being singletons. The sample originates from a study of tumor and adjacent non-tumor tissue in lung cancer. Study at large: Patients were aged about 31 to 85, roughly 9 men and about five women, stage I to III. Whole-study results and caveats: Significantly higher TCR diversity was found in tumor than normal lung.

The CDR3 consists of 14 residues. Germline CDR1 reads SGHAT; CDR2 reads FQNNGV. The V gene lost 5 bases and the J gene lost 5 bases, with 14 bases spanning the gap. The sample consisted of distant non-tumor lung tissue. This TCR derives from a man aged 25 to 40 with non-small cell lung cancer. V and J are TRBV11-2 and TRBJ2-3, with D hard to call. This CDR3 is CASSRLGDIDTQYF. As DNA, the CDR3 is TGTGCCAGCAGCCGATTAGGCGACATAGATACGCAGTATTTT.